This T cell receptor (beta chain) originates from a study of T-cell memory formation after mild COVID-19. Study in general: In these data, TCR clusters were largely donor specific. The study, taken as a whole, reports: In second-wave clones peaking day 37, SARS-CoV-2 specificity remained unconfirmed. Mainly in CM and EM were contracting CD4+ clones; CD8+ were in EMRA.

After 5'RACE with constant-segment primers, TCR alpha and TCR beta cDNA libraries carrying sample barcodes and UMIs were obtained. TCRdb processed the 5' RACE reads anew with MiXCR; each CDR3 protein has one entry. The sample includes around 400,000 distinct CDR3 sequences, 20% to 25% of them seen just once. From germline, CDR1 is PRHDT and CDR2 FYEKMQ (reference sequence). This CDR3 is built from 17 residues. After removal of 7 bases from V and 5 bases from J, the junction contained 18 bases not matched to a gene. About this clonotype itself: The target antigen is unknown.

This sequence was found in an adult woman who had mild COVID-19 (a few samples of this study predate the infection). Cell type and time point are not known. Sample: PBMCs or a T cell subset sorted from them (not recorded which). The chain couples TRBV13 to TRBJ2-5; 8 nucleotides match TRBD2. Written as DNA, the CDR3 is TGTGCCAGCAACCAACAAAAAGGGAGCGGGAGCGACGAGACCCAGTACTTC. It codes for CASNQQKGSGSDETQYF. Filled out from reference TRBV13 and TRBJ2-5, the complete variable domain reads AAGVIQSPRHLIKEKRETATLKCYPIPRHDTVYWYQQGPGQDPQFLISFYEKMQSDKGSIPDRFSAQQFSDYHSELNMSSLELGDSALYFCASNQQKGSGSDETQYFGPGTRLLVL.